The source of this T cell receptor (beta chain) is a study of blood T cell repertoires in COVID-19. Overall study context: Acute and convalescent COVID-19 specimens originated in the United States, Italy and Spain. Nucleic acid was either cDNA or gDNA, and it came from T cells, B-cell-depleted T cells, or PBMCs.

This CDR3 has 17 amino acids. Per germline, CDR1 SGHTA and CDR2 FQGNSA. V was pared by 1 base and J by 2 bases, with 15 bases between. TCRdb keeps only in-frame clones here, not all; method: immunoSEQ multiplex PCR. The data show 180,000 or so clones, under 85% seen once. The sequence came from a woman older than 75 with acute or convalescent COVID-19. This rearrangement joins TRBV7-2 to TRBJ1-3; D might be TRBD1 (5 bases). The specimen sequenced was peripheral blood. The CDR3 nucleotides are TGTGCCAGCAGCTTAGTAGGTGGCAGGGCGGCTGGAAACACCATATATTTT. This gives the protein CASSLVGGRAAGNTIYF.